This TCR beta chain was captured in a study of STAT3 mutations in large granular lymphocyte leukemia (dated by TCRdb to about 2019). Context from the whole study: About half of the T-LGLL patients who underwent longitudinal sequencing carried canonical activating STAT3 mutations. One or more immunosuppressive therapy regimens were given to more than half of T-LGLL patients, and hematologic response was seen in 40% to 50% of the treated patients. Patients with T-cell large granular lymphocyte leukemia underwent serial deep sequencing of TCRbeta CDR3 and STAT3 to reconstruct clonal hierarchy and dynamics. About 19 representative T-LGLL cases were selected from an initial cohort of approximately 200 LGL patients for longitudinal TCRbeta and STAT3 sequencing. As controls, the study also included longitudinal sequencing of a couple of patients with natural killer LGL leukemia. On average, sequencing was done at 4 time points per patient, with the number of samplings ranging from 2 to 8.

Regarding this clone: It has no known antigen specificity. The input lacks base qualities; no much larger clone sits a single base away.

An Illumina MiSeq was used to sequence the TCRbeta libraries, yielding an average of approximately 40,000 productive templates per sample. TCRbeta CDR3 libraries were generated with the immunoSEQ assay using multiplex PCR amplification. Per the source publication's procedure: Repertoire diversity was computed as previously defined, with values near 0 indicating extremely monoclonal samples. TCRdb carries this immuneACCESS record with in-frame sequences only. Its versions omit some clonotypes, under half of them owing to an unresolved V gene in the studies checked, with the rest unexplained. The V and J calls and clone size come from that table; D and trimming were worked out from the DNA. The sample table lists around 4,700 clones, about half of them with a count of one. About 84% of the sample goes to the ten largest clones. As encoded in the germline V gene (reference sequence), CDR1 is SGHNT while CDR2 is YYREEE. The CDR3 goes from the cysteine to the phenylalanine over 12 residues. Only the CDR3 region is kept as DNA, spanning 36 bases read in frame from base 1. V drops 3 bases and J drops 6 bases, leaving 10 bases in between.

What the research found in general, with its limitations: Every T-LGLL patient showed at least one immunodominant TCRbeta clonotype, and about half showed multiple immunodominant subclonotypes. TCR clonotype switching after therapy was seen in about 35% of the 18 patients, with all newly emerging clones being STAT3 wild type. In several patients, dominant TCR clone burden exceeded STAT3 mutant burden, suggesting STAT3 mutation arose secondarily within a pre-expanded clone. Because no samples were available when a clone first appeared, clonal expansion had to be inferred from samplings taken at other points. The linking of therapy response to changes in TCR clonal burden was complicated by variable intervals between samplings and differing treatment regimens. Because codominant clonotypes persisted in some patients, a small but highly pathogenic clone may have been missed.

DNA was extracted from blood mononuclear cells, and the same DNA was used for both TCR and STAT3 sequencing. Source material: peripheral blood mononuclear cells. The sequence was obtained from a man between 60 and 75 years old with T-cell large granular lymphocyte leukemia. Some clones in this sample may be carry-over from other donors' samples. The age is the age at diagnosis. The chain is assembled from TRBV5-4 and TRBJ2-7; the D call is tentative, TRBD1 or TRBD2, as each matches 5 bases. The DNA reads TGTGCCAGCAGCTCATTCGGGGCCGAGCAGTACTTC. It codes for CASSSFGAEQYF.